What follows are 16 T cell receptor beta chains derived from one specimen sequenced in a study of blood T cell repertoires in COVID-19. TCRdb's copy holds only in-frame clones and misses some; the assay was immunoSEQ multiplex PCR. Found here are over 200,000 clones, roughly 84% of them singletons; the top ten hold 15% to 20%. What was sequenced was peripheral blood. The receptors come from a woman older than 75 with active or convalescent COVID-19.

This clone was counted once. This chain connects TRBV6-5 to TRBJ1-2; D call uncertain. Germline CDR1 and CDR2: MNHEY and SVGAGI. The CDR3 sequence is 16 residues long. V lost 0 bases, J lost 0 bases, and 11 bases lay in between. The CDR3 protein is CASSYSRYTTNYGYTF. The CDR3 coding sequence is TGTGCCAGCAGTTACTCGAGGTACACGACTAACTATGGCTACACCTTC.

The rearrangement uses TRBV19 and TRBJ1-1; D not certain. CDR1 and CDR2 from the germline V gene are LNHDA and SQIVND (reference sequence). There are 13 residues in the CDR3. Deletions cut 2 bases from V and 1 base from J, with 5 bases between. The CDR3 spells CASSIRENTEAFF. In nucleotides, the CDR3 is TGTGCCAGTAGTATACGGGAGAACACTGAAGCTTTCTTT.

The J gene is TRBJ1-1, the V gene TRBV4-3, with 7 bases lining up with TRBD1. The V segment lost 4 bases and the J segment 0 bases; nucleotides outside the gene matches: 5. The length of the CDR3 is 15 residues. CDR1 and CDR2 (germline): LGHNA, YSLEER. The CDR3 sequence: CASSPSTGMNTEAFF. The CDR3 bases are TGCGCCAGCAGCCCGTCGACAGGGATGAACACTGAAGCTTTCTTT.

The chain carries TRBV6-5 and TRBJ1-4; a weak D match, TRBD1 (5 bases). CDR3 length: 13 residues. With 8 bases removed from V and 8 bases from J, the gap between germline ends came to 15 bases. The germline V gene encodes CDR1 MNHEY and CDR2 SVGAGI. The CDR3 coding sequence is TGTGCCAGCTCTCGGCTTAGGGGAGAAAAACTGTTTTTT. Encoded protein: CASSRLRGEKLFF.

This chain joins TRBV12-3 or TRBV12-4 and TRBJ2-5, with D possibly being TRBD1 (5 bases). This CDR3 spans 13 amino acids. V was clipped by 0 bases and J by 5 bases, with 7 bases between them. The CDR3 protein is CASSLAGAETQYF. In DNA form, the CDR3 reads TGTGCCAGCAGTTTAGCAGGGGCGGAGACCCAGTACTTC.

The V gene is TRBV30, the J gene TRBJ2-3; D might be TRBD2 (6 bases). V dropped 2 bases and J dropped 4 bases, with 13 bases sitting between them. The CDR3 contains 14 residues. Germline V gives CDR1 GTSNPN, CDR2 SVGIG (reference sequence). The CDR3, as DNA: TGTGCCTGGAGTATCGGGGGAAGCGCAGATACGCAGTATTTT. It translates to CAWSIGGSADTQYF.

This clone was seen more than once but under ten times. This chain uses TRBV5-1 with TRBJ1-4; D not certain. There are 19 residues in the CDR3. The V and J ends lost 2 bases and 0 bases respectively, with 20 bases between them. Germline V CDR1 and CDR2: SGHRS, YFSETQ. The CDR3 spells CASSFQAQAYGATNEKLFF. The CDR3 bases are TGCGCCAGCAGCTTCCAGGCCCAAGCCTACGGGGCAACTAATGAAAAACTGTTTTTT.

The chain couples TRBV9 to TRBJ2-4, with D maybe TRBD1 (6 bases). This CDR3 is 15 amino acids long. Trimming shortened V by 4 bases and J by 4 bases, and 15 bases separated the two germline ends. Germline V gene sequence: CDR1 SGDLS, CDR2 YYNGEE. The CDR3 protein is CASSSGGQRKNIQYF. In DNA, the CDR3 is TGTGCCAGCAGCTCTGGAGGACAGAGAAAAAACATTCAGTACTTC.

Concerning this clone itself: Within the sample, other DNA sequences also encode this same CDR3. This chain joins TRBV7-2 and TRBJ1-5; 10 bases match TRBD1. The CDR3 consists of 14 residues. V was pared by 3 bases and J by 4 bases, with 0 bases of the junction left unmatched. Germline V CDR1 and CDR2: SGHTA, FQGNSA. CDR3 DNA: TGTGCCAGCAGCTTGGACAGGGGGAATCAGCCCCAGCATTTT. Translation gives CASSLDRGNQPQHF.

V gene TRBV28 combines with J gene TRBJ1-1; D ambiguous. The CDR3 covers 16 residues. The V gene lost 1 base and the J gene lost 8 bases, with 20 bases spanning the gap. CDR1 and CDR2 (germline): MDHEN, SYDVKM. The CDR3 here is CASSLSYPRSTEEAFF. DNA for the CDR3: TGTGCCAGCAGTTTATCTTATCCCCGTTCGACGGAGGAAGCTTTCTTT.

This chain joins TRBV20-1 and TRBJ2-3; 11 bases fit TRBD2. V gave up 3 bases and J gave up 4 bases; unmatched junction bases: 12. The germline V gene encodes CDR1 DFQATT and CDR2 SNEGSKA (reference sequence). This CDR3 contains 17 residues. The CDR3 coding sequence is TGCAGTGCTAGTTGGGCTAGCGGGAGGAGGGCAGCAGATACGCAGTATTTT. This translates into CSASWASGRRAADTQYF.

This sequence joins TRBV18 and TRBJ1-1; D possibly corresponds to TRBD1 (6 bases). This CDR3 spans 13 amino acids. V was pared by 8 bases and J by 3 bases, with 13 bases between. Looked up from germline, CDR1 is KGHSH and CDR2 is LQKENI. This CDR3 reads CASQGISDTEAFF. The CDR3, as DNA: TGTGCCAGCCAGGGGATTTCAGACACTGAAGCTTTCTTT.

The chain couples TRBV4-3 to TRBJ2-3; 9 nucleotides line up with TRBD1. This CDR3 contains 15 residues. V lost 4 bases and J lost 0; bases outside the gene matches: 2. The V gene's germline CDR1 is LGHNA and CDR2 YSLEER. The CDR3 coding sequence is TGCGCCAGCAGCCGAGGACAGGGGAGCACAGATACGCAGTATTTT. Protein product: CASSRGQGSTDTQYF.

Remarks on this clone: The same CDR3 can be traced to other DNA sequences in this sample. J is TRBJ2-7 and V is TRBV6-2 or TRBV6-3, with 10 bases matching TRBD2. The CDR3 sequence is 15 residues long. The germline V gene has CDR1 MNHEY and CDR2 SVGEGT. Trimming removed 6 bases from V and 3 bases from J; junction bases left unmatched: 8. The CDR3 spells CASSSRLAGGYEQYF. The DNA of the CDR3 is TGTGCCAGCAGCTCTCGATTAGCGGGAGGCTACGAGCAGTACTTC.

The chain couples TRBV28 to TRBJ1-6, with TRBD1 matching over 7 bases. Germline values: CDR1 MDHEN, CDR2 SYDVKM. CDR3 length equals 12 residues. V lost 7 bases to trimming and J lost 11 bases; unmatched junction nucleotides: 5. In nucleotides, the CDR3 is TGTGCCAGCAACCCGACAGGGCCACCCCTCCACTTT. Its protein is CASNPTGPPLHF.

This chain uses TRBV7-9 with TRBJ2-7, with D maybe TRBD2 (6 bases). CDR3 length equals 15 residues. Trimming took off 2 bases at V and 7 bases at J, with 18 bases between the two ends. Germline V gene lookup returns CDR1 SEHNR and CDR2 FQNEAQ (reference sequence). CDR3 nucleotide sequence: TGTGCCAGCAGCTTATTCCGGGACTCTCTCCGTGAGCAGTACTTC. Amino acid sequence: CASSLFRDSLREQYF.